One and the same sample provided the 29 T cell receptor beta chains below, sequenced in a study of T cells in Graves' hyperthyroidism and ophthalmopathy. Researchers amplified the TCR beta CDR3 regions from RNA transcripts. The study used the HTBI primer set for a first-round RT-PCR of the TCR CDR3. TCRdb called the multiplex PCR reads again in MiXCR, with one record for every CDR3 protein. The sample lists around 500,000 distinct CDR3 sequences, 14% seen once, with over 15% in the top ten. Sequenced input: blood. All receptors derive from a woman in her late teens or twenties with Graves' hyperthyroidism.

V and J are TRBV11-2 and TRBJ1-6; TRBD1 might be the D (6 bases). Trimming took 3 bases from V and 8 from J, leaving 8 bases between them. Germline V gene sequence: CDR1 SGHAT, CDR2 FQNNGV. This CDR3 has 13 residues. The CDR3 nucleotides read TGTGCCAGCAGCTTCGCAGGGGATTCACCCCTCCACTTT. Amino acid sequence: CASSFAGDSPLHF.

This clonotype came up many times. This rearrangement joins TRBV14 to TRBJ1-1; a possible D gene is TRBD1 (5 bases). The V and J ends lost 3 bases and 5 bases respectively, with 7 bases between them. Germline CDR1 and CDR2: SGHDN and FVKESK. The CDR3 totals 12 residues. CDR3 DNA sequence: TGTGCCAGCAGCCATGCAGGGACTGAAGCTTTCTTT. Amino acid sequence: CASSHAGTEAFF. Looking up the rest from reference TRBV14 and TRBJ1-1 gives the full variable domain: EAGVTQFPSHSVIEKGQTVTLRCDPISGHDNLYWYRRVMGKEIKFLLHFVKESKQDESGMPNNRFLAERTGGTYSTLKVQPAELEDSGVYFCASSHAGTEAFFGQGTRLTVV.

This clonotype was counted at least ten times. The chain carries TRBV14 and TRBJ2-2; the match to TRBD1 covers 8 bases. The CDR3 runs to 17 residues. V lost 3 bases and J lost 0; bases outside the gene matches: 6. Germline CDR1 reads SGHDN; CDR2 reads FVKESK. The CDR3 nucleotides read TGTGCCAGCAGCCAGCTGGTGGGACAGGCGAACACCGGGGAGCTGTTTTTT. Amino acid sequence: CASSQLVGQANTGELFF.

The chain couples TRBV7-9 to TRBJ2-2; 7 bases agree with TRBD2. Germline lookup yields CDR1 SEHNR and CDR2 FQNEAQ (reference sequence). The length of the CDR3 is 20 residues. V gave up 4 bases and J gave up 0 bases; unmatched junction bases: 17. CDR3 nucleotide sequence: TGTGCCAGCAGCTCCACGAGCGGGGCGGCCCCTATCGCGAACACCGGGGAGCTGTTTTTT. It translates to CASSSTSGAAPIANTGELFF. Drawing the rest from reference TRBV7-9 and TRBJ2-2, the complete variable domain is DTGVSQNPRHKITKRGQNVTFRCDPISEHNRLYWYRQTLGQGPEFLTYFQNEAQLEKSRLLSDRFSAERPKGSFSTLEIQRTEQGDSAMYLCASSSTSGAAPIANTGELFFGEGSRLTVL.

The V call is TRBV7-3, the J call TRBJ2-1, with TRBD1 identical over 7 bases. Germline CDR1 is SGHTA and CDR2 is FQGTGA. The V segment lost 5 bases and the J segment 6 bases; nucleotides outside the gene matches: 10. The CDR3 consists of 15 residues. CDR3 DNA: TGTGCCAGCAGCCCGAGGGACAGCTTCTGCAATGAGCAGTTCTTC. This gives the protein CASSPRDSFCNEQFF.

This clonotype was seen repeatedly, ten times or more. The chain joins TRBV12-3 or TRBV12-4 to TRBJ2-2; 8 nucleotides line up with TRBD2. V lost 2 bases and J lost 0; bases outside the gene matches: 14. The CDR3 loop spans 20 amino acids. This CDR3 is CASSLNRGDLAGANTGELFF. The CDR3 DNA reads as TGTGCCAGCAGTTTAAATCGGGGAGATCTAGCGGGCGCGAACACCGGGGAGCTGTTTTTT.

CDR3 sequence (DNA): TGCAGTGCTAGGGTAGCGAGCGGGGAGCTGTTTTTT. Its translation: CSARVASGELFF. The chain is built from TRBV20-1 and TRBJ2-2; a possible D gene is TRBD2 (5 bases). CDR1 is DFQATT and CDR2 is SNEGSKA in the germline V gene (reference sequence). The CDR3 contains 12 residues. V was trimmed by 3 bases and J by 7 bases, leaving 9 bases between them.

This clonotype was detected ten times or more. V gene TRBV5-5 combines with J gene TRBJ2-5; perhaps TRBD2 as D (6 bases). The CDR3 has 15 residues. Germline lookup yields CDR1 SGHKS and CDR2 YYEKEE (reference sequence). Trimming stripped 0 bases from V and 2 bases from J, with 11 bases between. CDR3 region: CASSLAWGLQETQYF. The CDR3 DNA sequence: TGTGCCAGCAGCTTGGCCTGGGGACTTCAAGAGACCCAGTACTTC.

This clonotype was observed at least ten times. This chain uses TRBV3-1 with TRBJ2-1; perhaps TRBD2 as D (6 bases). Looked up from germline, CDR1 is LGHDT and CDR2 is YNNKEL (reference sequence). The CDR3 length is 14 residues. V was shortened by 2 bases and J by 7 bases, with 12 bases between the two germline ends. The DNA for the CDR3 is TGTGCCAGCAGCCAAAGGATCGGGAGAAATGAGCAGTTCTTC. Residues: CASSQRIGRNEQFF.

The sample holds a few counts of this clonotype. This chain connects TRBV13 to TRBJ1-1; D ambiguous. The CDR3 extends over 15 amino acids. Trimming shortened V by 5 bases and J by 1 base, and 14 bases separated the two germline ends. Per germline, CDR1 PRHDT and CDR2 FYEKMQ (reference sequence). CDR3 loop: CASSAGVLANTEAFF. The DNA for the CDR3 is TGTGCCAGCAGCGCCGGGGTCCTCGCGAACACTGAAGCTTTCTTT.

This CDR3 is CASRRGGDEEKLFF. The DNA for the CDR3 is TGTGCCAGCAGGAGGGGAGGGGATGAGGAAAAACTGTTTTTT. V and J are TRBV25-1 and TRBJ1-4, with D possibly matching TRBD1 (5 bases). CDR3 length: 14 residues. Trimming took 6 bases from V and 8 from J, leaving 16 bases between them. Germline V lookup: CDR1 MGHDK, CDR2 SYGVNS.

Of note for this clonotype: A single base separates this from a much larger clone, so it may be a read error. The chain joins TRBV25-1 to TRBJ1-6; no reliable D call. The length of the CDR3 is 14 residues. Germline-derived CDR1 and CDR2 are MGHDK and SYGVNS. The V and J ends lost 6 bases and 0 bases respectively, with 6 bases between them. CDR3 coding DNA: TGTGCCAGCAGCCGGGACTCCTATAATTCACCCCTCCACTTT. Protein product: CASSRDSYNSPLHF.

In this sample, this clonotype turned up many times. The chain employs TRBV3-1 and TRBJ2-1, with a tentative D call TRBD2 (6 bases). The CDR3 contains 16 residues. Germline V gene sequence: CDR1 LGHDT, CDR2 YNNKEL (reference sequence). The V end lost 1 base, the J end lost 5 bases, and 15 bases lay between the germline ends. The chain's CDR3 is CASSQAFSSGNNEQFF. DNA of the CDR3: TGTGCCAGCAGCCAAGCTTTTAGTAGCGGCAACAATGAGCAGTTCTTC.

The chain carries TRBV9 and TRBJ1-1; no firm D call. Trimming pared 0 bases from V and 3 bases from J, leaving 15 bases between. This CDR3 is 16 amino acids long. The V gene's germline CDR1 is SGDLS and CDR2 YYNGEE. The CDR3 DNA reads TGTGCCAGCAGCGTAGCCGTTGGAGGGCGAGACACTGAAGCTTTCTTT. It yields the protein CASSVAVGGRDTEAFF.

This sequence joins TRBV3-1 and TRBJ1-1; no clear D. Germline CDR1 reads LGHDT; CDR2 reads YNNKEL (reference sequence). V was shortened by 2 bases and J by 5 bases, with 9 bases between the two germline ends. CDR3 length: 13 residues. The CDR3: CASSQPGATEAFF. The CDR3 DNA reads TGTGCCAGCAGCCAACCCGGAGCTACTGAAGCTTTCTTT. Filled out from reference TRBV3-1 and TRBJ1-1, the complete variable domain reads DTAVSQTPKYLVTQMGNDKSIKCEQNLGHDTMYWYKQDSKKFLKIMFSYNNKELIINETVPNRFSPKSPDKAHLNLHINSLELGDSAVYFCASSQPGATEAFFGQGTRLTVV.

This clonotype has ten or more counts. This chain connects TRBV11-3 to TRBJ1-1, with D uncertain. V shed 0 bases and J shed 0 bases, with 8 bases lying between them. The CDR3 length is 15 residues. Germline assignment: CDR1 SGHNT and CDR2 YENEEA. The CDR3 region is CASSLEGPMNTEAFF. The CDR3 DNA is TGTGCCAGCAGCTTAGAGGGTCCAATGAACACTGAAGCTTTCTTT.

This clonotype was picked up many times. The chain links TRBV3-1 to TRBJ1-1; 7 nucleotides line up with TRBD1. The CDR3 covers 15 residues. Germline CDR1 and CDR2: LGHDT and YNNKEL (reference sequence). Trimming removed 4 bases from V and 0 bases from J; junction bases left unmatched: 5. The CDR3 here is CASSLGGNLNTEAFF. The CDR3 DNA reads TGTGCCAGCAGCCTAGGGGGCAATTTGAACACTGAAGCTTTCTTT.

This clonotype has at least ten counts. The gene calls are TRBV9 and TRBJ2-7, with D tentatively TRBD2 (5 bases). The CDR3 spans 13 residues. The germline V gene has CDR1 SGDLS and CDR2 YYNGEE. With 4 bases removed from V and 3 bases from J, the gap between germline ends came to 11 bases. CDR3 protein: CASSPEGYYEQYF. The CDR3 nucleotides read TGTGCCAGCAGCCCCGAGGGCTACTACGAGCAGTACTTC.

Ten or more counts support this clonotype. As DNA, the CDR3 is TGCAGTGCTAGTGGGGACAGGGACTCCTATGGCTACACCTTC. This gives the protein CSASGDRDSYGYTF. The V call is TRBV20-1, the J call TRBJ1-2; 9 nucleotides agree with TRBD1. Germline V lookup: CDR1 DFQATT, CDR2 SNEGSKA (reference sequence). V shed 3 bases, J shed 4 bases, and the junction held 6 bases outside the gene matches. The CDR3 length is 14 residues.

This rearrangement joins TRBV30 to TRBJ2-3; no clear D gene. The V end lost 1 base, the J end lost 6 bases, and 11 bases lay between the germline ends. Germline CDR1 and CDR2: GTSNPN and SVGIG (reference sequence). The length of the CDR3 is 13 residues. CDR3 coding DNA: TGTGCCTGGAGTGAGTCGGGCCGGGATACGCAGTATTTT. This translates into CAWSESGRDTQYF.

This rearrangement joins TRBV19 to TRBJ2-2, with D perhaps matching TRBD2 (6 bases). The CDR3 length is 15 residues. CDR1 is LNHDA, CDR2 SQIVND, per germline (reference sequence). Deletions cut 4 bases from V and 0 bases from J, with 9 bases between. The DNA of the CDR3 is TGTGCCAGTAGTACGGAGGGACCGAACACCGGGGAGCTGTTTTTT. It yields the protein CASSTEGPNTGELFF. Complete variable domain (other parts from reference TRBV19 and TRBJ2-2): DGGITQSPKYLFRKEGQNVTLSCEQNLNHDAMYWYRQDPGQGLRLIYYSQIVNDFQKGDIAEGYSVSREKKESFPLTVTSAQKNPTAFYLCASSTEGPNTGELFFGEGSRLTVL.

The CDR3 loop is CASRDRGPTEAFF. In DNA form, the CDR3 reads TGTGCCAGCAGAGACAGGGGGCCCACTGAAGCTTTCTTT. The rearrangement joins TRBV2 to TRBJ1-1; 10 bases agree with TRBD1. The CDR3 loop spans 13 amino acids. Germline CDR1 is SNHLY and CDR2 is FYNNEI. After removal of 6 bases from V and 4 bases from J, the junction contained 2 bases not matched to a gene.

The chain links TRBV19 to TRBJ1-3, with 7 bases fitting TRBD1. The germline gives CDR1 LNHDA, CDR2 SQIVND (reference sequence). Germline trimming cut 9 bases from V and 0 bases from J; bases unmatched to any gene: 17. The CDR3 runs to 18 residues. The CDR3 sequence: CASTRDRSYSRSGNTIYF. The CDR3 DNA reads TGTGCCAGCACCCGGGACAGATCTTACTCTCGCTCTGGAAACACCATATATTTT.

This sequence joins TRBV12-3 or TRBV12-4 and TRBJ2-3, with 10 bases identical to TRBD2. V lost 8 bases, J lost 5 bases, and 7 bases stayed unmatched. CDR3 length equals 14 residues. Here the CDR3 DNA reads TGTGCCAGCCCCTCTAGCGGGAGATTAGATACGCAGTATTTT. Translation gives CASPSSGRLDTQYF.

In its sample, this clonotype was seen a few times. V gene TRBV19 combines with J gene TRBJ2-6; D possibly corresponds to TRBD1 (5 bases). Trimming took 4 bases from V and 0 from J, leaving 10 bases between them. Germline assignment: CDR1 LNHDA and CDR2 SQIVND (reference sequence). CDR3 size: 16 residues. CDR3: CASSTGKISGANVLTF. DNA of the CDR3: TGTGCCAGTAGTACAGGGAAAATCTCTGGGGCCAACGTCCTGACTTTC.

The genes are TRBV7-3 and TRBJ2-2; a weak D match, TRBD2 (5 bases). Germline assignment: CDR1 SGHTA and CDR2 FQGTGA. Trimming shortened V by 5 bases and J by 3 bases, and 13 bases separated the two germline ends. CDR3 size: 15 residues. CDR3: CASSLRRGYTGELFF. As DNA, the CDR3 is TGTGCCAGCAGCCTACGTCGGGGATACACCGGGGAGCTGTTTTTT.

This clonotype was counted between two and nine times. The chain joins TRBV20-1 to TRBJ2-7, with 8 bases matching TRBD1. CDR3 length: 13 amino acids. Germline loops: CDR1 DFQATT, CDR2 SNEGSKA (reference sequence). The junction had 4 bases not matched to a gene; V was cut back by 2 bases and J by 4 bases. The CDR3 DNA follows: TGCAGTGCTAGATCGAGACAGGGGTACGAGCAGTACTTC. It yields the protein CSARSRQGYEQYF.

This clonotype occurred many times. V usage is TRBV11-2 and J usage is TRBJ2-5; D is uncertain. Looked up from germline, CDR1 is SGHAT and CDR2 is FQNNGV. The CDR3 spans 13 residues. Trimming removed 2 bases from V and 5 bases from J, with 9 bases in between. CDR3 bases: TGTGCCAGCAGCTTATCCCAGATGGAGACCCAGTACTTC. The encoded protein is CASSLSQMETQYF.

This clonotype was detected ten times or more. The chain combines TRBV11-2 with TRBJ1-2; 9 bases line up with TRBD1. CDR3 length: 17 amino acids. The germline CDR1 and CDR2 sequences are SGHAT and FQNNGV. V was pared by 1 base and J by 0 bases, with 6 bases of the junction left unmatched. CDR3 in amino acids: CASSLGDRGSPNYGYTF. The CDR3 bases are TGTGCCAGCAGCTTAGGTGACAGGGGGTCCCCTAACTATGGCTACACCTTC.